The 27 T cell receptor beta chains below were found in one sample sequenced in a study of blood T cells in healthy people across ages. Together with a sample-barcoded 5' primer, a J-beta primer mix was included in a second PCR lasting roughly 6 to 12 cycles. One entry per CDR3 protein, called by TCRdb with MiXCR from the 5' RACE reads. Counted here are around 1,600,000 distinct CDR3 sequences, roughly two fifths occurring once; the ten biggest clones make up about 3.8%. Sequencing used blood. These receptors were obtained from a young woman in good health.

The chain's CDR3 is CASSYLSSSEAFF. CDR3 DNA: TGTGCCAGCAGTTATCTTTCGAGCTCTGAAGCTTTCTTT. The V call is TRBV6-2 or TRBV6-3, the J call TRBJ1-1; D uncertain. In germline, CDR1 is MNHEY, CDR2 SVGEGT. Trimming removed 3 bases at V and 6 bases at J, with 11 bases between. The CDR3 contains 13 residues.

A note on this clonotype: One end of the junction fails to match germline, which may point to a read error. V and J are TRBV28 and TRBJ1-4; D gene uncertain. Germline assignment: CDR1 MDHEN and CDR2 SYDVKM. The CDR3 totals 18 residues. CDR3 residues: CASSLARYGPGTNKNLFF. The DNA of the CDR3 is TGTGCCAGCAGTTTAGCAAGGTACGGTCCAGGCACTAATAAAAACCTGTTTTTT.

This clonotype was seen only a few times. A read error may be the cause here, since a much bigger clone is one base away. The V and J genes are TRBV28 and TRBJ2-4; 12 bases align to TRBD1. CDR1 is MDHEN, CDR2 SYDVKM, per germline. The length of the CDR3 is 15 residues. V was pared by 2 bases and J by 8 bases, with 4 bases of the junction left unmatched. The CDR3 reads CASSLGGTGGYIQYF. CDR3 in DNA: TGTGCCAGCAGTTTAGGGGGGACAGGGGGCTACATTCAGTACTTC.

The J gene is TRBJ2-3, the V gene TRBV25-1; possibly TRBD1 for D (6 bases). Trimming took 5 bases from V and 3 from J, leaving 15 bases between them. CDR1 is MGHDK and CDR2 is SYGVNS in the germline V gene. The CDR3 length is 15 residues. CDR3 residues: CASSLAQGWTDTQYF. The CDR3 DNA is TGTGCCAGCAGTTTAGCACAGGGTTGGACAGATACGCAGTATTTT.

This clonotype was detected only a few times. The chain is built from TRBV4-1 and TRBJ1-1; D not resolved. There are 17 residues in the CDR3. Per the germline V gene, CDR1 is MGHRA and CDR2 is YSYEKL. Trimming cost V 0 bases and J 0 bases, with 14 bases left between them. The CDR3 nucleotides are TGCGCCAGCAGCCAAGACCTATTTCGAGTCATGAACACTGAAGCTTTCTTT. Translating gives CASSQDLFRVMNTEAFF.

The DNA of the CDR3 is TGTGCCAGCTCTGTTGACCAACTGACTACCTACGAGCAGTACTTC. This sequence encodes CASSVDQLTTYEQYF. The chain has TRBV6-5 and TRBJ2-7; the D gene is possibly TRBD2 (5 bases). Germline lookup yields CDR1 MNHEY and CDR2 SVGAGI. This CDR3 comprises 15 residues. The V gene lost 8 bases and the J gene lost 2 bases, with 19 bases spanning the gap.

This clonotype was detected only a few times. This chain joins TRBV28 and TRBJ2-4, with 10 bases lining up with TRBD2. The CDR3 runs to 15 residues. V gave up 4 bases and J gave up 2 bases; unmatched junction bases: 2. CDR1 and CDR2 (germline): MDHEN, SYDVKM. This chain's CDR3 is CASSSSGSTKNIQYF. Here the CDR3 DNA reads TGTGCCAGCAGTTCTAGCGGGAGTACCAAAAACATTCAGTACTTC.

This clonotype was seen only a few times. The V gene is TRBV5-4, the J gene TRBJ2-3, with 7 nucleotides matching TRBD1. The trim removed 4 bases at V and 6 bases at J, leaving 8 bases unmatched. The germline V gene has CDR1 SGHNT and CDR2 YYREEE (reference sequence). There are 14 residues in the CDR3. The CDR3 reads CASSLTGMSDTQYF. CDR3 sequence (DNA): TGTGCCAGCAGCCTGACAGGGATGAGCGATACGCAGTATTTT.

The CDR3 nucleotides read TGTGCCAGCAGTTACGCCGGGGACAGCCTGTTCTCCTACGAGCAGTACTTC. Translated: CASSYAGDSLFSYEQYF. The gene calls are TRBV6-2 or TRBV6-3 and TRBJ2-7; 7 bases agree with TRBD1. Germline CDR1 is MNHEY and CDR2 is SVGEGT. CDR3 length equals 17 residues. J lost 0 bases, V lost 2 bases, and 10 bases had no gene match.

Only one count was recorded for this clonotype. J is TRBJ2-3 and V is TRBV9, with D perhaps matching TRBD2 (6 bases). CDR1 and CDR2 from the germline V gene are SGDLS and YYNGEE. V was shortened by 0 bases and J by 6 bases, with 23 bases between the two germline ends. The CDR3 sequence is 18 residues long. The CDR3 sequence is CASSVATFIADALDTQYF. For the CDR3, the DNA is TGTGCCAGCAGCGTAGCCACGTTCATAGCGGATGCACTTGATACGCAGTATTTT.

The sample holds a few counts of this clonotype. This chain links TRBV2 with TRBJ2-2; the match to TRBD2 covers 11 bases. Germline V gives CDR1 SNHLY, CDR2 FYNNEI. The length of the CDR3 is 15 residues. V lost 7 bases, J lost 5 bases, and 6 bases stayed unmatched. CDR3 loop: CASTASGGRTGELFF. The CDR3 DNA sequence: TGTGCCAGCACGGCTAGCGGGGGGAGGACCGGGGAGCTGTTTTTT. The whole variable domain, filled in from reference TRBV2 and TRBJ2-2, reads EPEVTQTPSHQVTQMGQEVILRCVPISNHLYFYWYRQILGQKVEFLVSFYNNEISEKSEIFDDQFSVERPDGSNFTLKIRSTKLEDSAMYFCASTASGGRTGELFFGEGSRLTVL.

This clonotype was seen more than once but under ten times. The chain recombines TRBV3-1 with TRBJ2-3, with TRBD2 as a possible D gene (6 bases). The V end was cut by 2 bases, the J end by 6 bases, with 9 bases between. Germline CDR1 reads LGHDT; CDR2 reads YNNKEL (reference sequence). The CDR3 is 13 residues long. The CDR3 protein is CASSQFSGDTQYF. The CDR3 DNA is TGTGCCAGCAGCCAATTTAGCGGCGATACGCAGTATTTT.

This clonotype showed up just a few times. V usage is TRBV27 and J usage is TRBJ1-5; tentative D call: TRBD1 (6 bases). Germline V gene sequence: CDR1 MNHEY, CDR2 SMNVEV (reference sequence). V was trimmed by 9 bases and J by 6 bases, leaving 21 bases between them. This CDR3 has 15 amino acids. DNA of the CDR3: TGTGCCAGTCGGCCCGGGGGCAGGGCAGCTCAGCCCCAGCATTTT. It codes for CASRPGGRAAQPQHF.

The chain is built from TRBV5-5 and TRBJ2-1; D gene unclear. CDR3 size: 14 residues. Germline CDR1 is SGHKS and CDR2 is YYEKEE (reference sequence). V gave up 2 bases and J gave up 7 bases, with 13 bases separating them. In DNA form, the CDR3 reads TGTGCCAGCAGCTTCGCGAGGATCGGGAATGAGCAGTTCTTC. Amino acid sequence: CASSFARIGNEQFF.

For the CDR3, the DNA is TGTGCCAGCAGGGGAGCGGGAGCTGAGACCCAGTACTTC. Its translation is CASRGAGAETQYF. This chain connects TRBV28 to TRBJ2-7; TRBD2 aligns across 8 bases. The end of the DNA fits TRBJ2-5 better, so the J call may be wrong. This CDR3 is built from 13 residues. Germline CDR1 MDHEN, CDR2 SYDVKM.

V is TRBV20-1 and J is TRBJ2-1, with D possibly TRBD2 on 6 matching bases. Trimming removed 2 bases at V and 8 bases at J, with 10 bases between. Germline CDR1 reads DFQATT; CDR2 reads SNEGSKA (reference sequence). The CDR3 is 12 residues long. The CDR3 bases are TGCAGTGCTAGAACTAGCCTCGATGAGCAGTTCTTC. It encodes CSARTSLDEQFF.

Many counts were recorded for this clonotype. CDR3 bases: TGCAGTGCTACCGGATCGTACAATGAGCAGTACTTC. Residues: CSATGSYNEQYF. The rearrangement links TRBV20-1 to TRBJ2-5, with D unresolved. The CDR3 is made up of 12 amino acids. V was trimmed by 4 bases and J by 11 bases, leaving 17 bases between them. The germline CDR1 and CDR2 sequences are DFQATT and SNEGSKA (reference sequence).

There are a few counts of this clonotype. The chain is built from TRBV7-9 and TRBJ1-1; 9 bases line up with TRBD1. The germline V gene encodes CDR1 SEHNR and CDR2 FQNEAQ (reference sequence). The CDR3 runs to 14 residues. V shed 5 bases, J shed 10 bases, and the junction held 11 bases outside the gene matches. CDR3 nucleotides: TGTGCCAGCAGCCCCGAGACGGACAGGGGTCCAGCTTTCTTT. It is translated as CASSPETDRGPAFF.

The chain combines TRBV28 with TRBJ2-3; 8 bases are shared with TRBD1. The CDR3 is 18 amino acids. CDR1 is MDHEN and CDR2 is SYDVKM in the germline V gene. V trimming: 5 bases; J trimming: 3 bases; junction bases outside the gene matches: 16. The CDR3 reads CASSPLLGRGHGTDTQYF. CDR3 nucleotide sequence: TGTGCCAGCAGTCCACTCCTCGGCAGGGGGCATGGGACAGATACGCAGTATTTT.

This clonotype was recorded a few times. The chain carries TRBV24-1 and TRBJ2-1; no firm D call. This CDR3 is built from 15 residues. V was pared by 0 bases and J by 0 bases, with 5 bases between. The germline gives CDR1 KGHDR, CDR2 SFDVKD. In DNA form, the CDR3 reads TGTGCCACCAGTGATTTGGGTGCCTCCTACAATGAGCAGTTCTTC. This sequence encodes CATSDLGASYNEQFF.

This chain joins TRBV4-3 and TRBJ2-5; TRBD1 is a possible D gene (6 bases). Germline CDR1 is LGHNA and CDR2 is YSLEER. V was shortened by 4 bases and J by 2 bases, with 17 bases between the two germline ends. This CDR3 spans 16 amino acids. CDR3 in amino acids: CASSPRVAGAQETQYF. The CDR3, as DNA: TGCGCCAGCAGCCCTAGGGTTGCAGGGGCTCAAGAGACCCAGTACTTC.

The chain recombines TRBV6-5 with TRBJ2-3; a possible D gene is TRBD1 (7 bases). The germline gives CDR1 MNHEY, CDR2 SVGAGI. Trimming took 6 bases from V and 2 from J, leaving 12 bases between them. This CDR3 is 14 amino acids long. CDR3 bases: TGTGCCAGCAGGACCAGGGGGGCCACAGATACGCAGTATTTT. Protein product: CASRTRGATDTQYF.

This clonotype has only a few counts. The rearrangement uses TRBV7-2 and TRBJ2-5; 10 nucleotides align to TRBD2. The CDR3 sequence is 18 residues long. Germline V gene sequence: CDR1 SGHTA, CDR2 FQGNSA. J was trimmed by 7 bases and V by 1 base; bases with no gene match: 15. The DNA of the CDR3 is TGTGCCAGCAGCTTAGGCCCCCTAGCGGGGGCCCTATCAGGGACCCAGTACTTC. Amino acids: CASSLGPLAGALSGTQYF.

This clonotype was counted only a few times. CDR3 amino acids: CSVEDAIMTSSYNEQFF. CDR3 DNA sequence: TGCAGCGTTGAAGATGCGATAATGACGAGCTCCTACAATGAGCAGTTCTTC. The gene calls are TRBV29-1 and TRBJ2-1; D not certain. Between the trimmed V and J ends, which lost 0 bases and 0 bases, there was a span of 15 bases. Germline V gives CDR1 SQVTM, CDR2 ANQGSEA. The CDR3 contains 17 residues.

This chain uses TRBV12-3 or TRBV12-4 with TRBJ1-2, with D perhaps matching TRBD1 (5 bases). V was pared by 4 bases and J by 3 bases, with 12 bases between. The CDR3 totals 14 residues. In DNA form, the CDR3 reads TGTGCCAGCAGTTCGGGAAACAGGCACTATGGCTACACCTTC. Translating gives CASSSGNRHYGYTF.

The CDR3 region has the DNA TGCGCCAGCAGCCATGATCGAATCGGGCTCACTGAAGCTTTCTTT. Translated, it gives CASSHDRIGLTEAFF. The V and J genes are TRBV4-3 and TRBJ1-1, with D unresolved. This CDR3 is built from 15 residues. Germline V CDR1 and CDR2: LGHNA, YSLEER. V was cut by 3 bases and J by 4 bases, with 15 bases left in between.

The chain employs TRBV10-3 and TRBJ1-1; unclear D gene. Trimming cost V 2 bases and J 7 bases, with 5 bases left between them. The CDR3 is 11 amino acids. The germline CDR1 and CDR2 sequences are ENHRY and SYGVKD. The CDR3 sequence is CAISERSEAFF. Written as DNA, the CDR3 is TGTGCCATCAGTGAGAGAAGTGAAGCTTTCTTT.